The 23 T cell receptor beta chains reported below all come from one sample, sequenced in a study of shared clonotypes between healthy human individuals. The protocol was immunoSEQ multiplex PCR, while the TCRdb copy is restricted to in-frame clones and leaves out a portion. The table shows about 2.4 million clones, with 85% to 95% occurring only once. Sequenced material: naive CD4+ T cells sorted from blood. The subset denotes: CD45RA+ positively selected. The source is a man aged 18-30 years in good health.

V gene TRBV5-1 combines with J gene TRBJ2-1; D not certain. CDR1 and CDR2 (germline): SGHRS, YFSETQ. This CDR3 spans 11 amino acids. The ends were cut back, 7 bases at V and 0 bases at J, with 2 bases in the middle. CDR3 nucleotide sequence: TGCGCCAGCGCCTCCTACAATGAGCAGTTCTTC. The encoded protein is CASASYNEQFF.

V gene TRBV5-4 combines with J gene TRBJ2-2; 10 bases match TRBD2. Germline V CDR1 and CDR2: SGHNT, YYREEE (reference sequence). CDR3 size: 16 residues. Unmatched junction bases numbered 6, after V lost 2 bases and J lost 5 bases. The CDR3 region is CASSLDSSGRTGELFF. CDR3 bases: TGTGCCAGCAGCTTAGATAGTAGCGGGAGGACCGGGGAGCTGTTTTTT.

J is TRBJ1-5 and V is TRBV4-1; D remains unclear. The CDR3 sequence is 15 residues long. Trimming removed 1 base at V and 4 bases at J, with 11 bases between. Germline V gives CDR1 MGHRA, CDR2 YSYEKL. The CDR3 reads CASSQGRSGNQPQHF. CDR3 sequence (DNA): TGCGCCAGCAGCCAAGGACGGTCGGGTAATCAGCCCCAGCATTTT.

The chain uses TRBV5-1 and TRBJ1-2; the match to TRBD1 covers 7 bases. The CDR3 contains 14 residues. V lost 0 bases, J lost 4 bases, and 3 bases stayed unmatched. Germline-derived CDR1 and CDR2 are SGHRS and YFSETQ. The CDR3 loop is CASSLDNRGYGYTF. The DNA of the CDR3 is TGCGCCAGCAGCTTGGATAACAGGGGCTATGGCTACACCTTC.

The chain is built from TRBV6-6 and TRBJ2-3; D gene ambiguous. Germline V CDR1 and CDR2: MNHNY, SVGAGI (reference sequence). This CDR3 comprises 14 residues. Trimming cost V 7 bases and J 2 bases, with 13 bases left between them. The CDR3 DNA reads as TGTGCCAGCATGTCTGGGTTGATCACAGATACGCAGTATTTT. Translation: CASMSGLITDTQYF.

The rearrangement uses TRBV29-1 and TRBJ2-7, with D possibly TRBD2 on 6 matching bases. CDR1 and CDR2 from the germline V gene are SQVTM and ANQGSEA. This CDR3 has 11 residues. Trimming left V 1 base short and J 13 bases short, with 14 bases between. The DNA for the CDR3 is TGCAGCGTTGAAGTGGCAGGGAGGAAATACTTC. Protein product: CSVEVAGRKYF.

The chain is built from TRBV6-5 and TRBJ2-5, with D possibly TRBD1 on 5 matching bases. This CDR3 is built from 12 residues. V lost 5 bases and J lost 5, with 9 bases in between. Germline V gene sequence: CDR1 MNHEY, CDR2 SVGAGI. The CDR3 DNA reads TGTGCCAGCAGTAACAGGCGGGAGACCCAGTACTTC. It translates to CASSNRRETQYF.

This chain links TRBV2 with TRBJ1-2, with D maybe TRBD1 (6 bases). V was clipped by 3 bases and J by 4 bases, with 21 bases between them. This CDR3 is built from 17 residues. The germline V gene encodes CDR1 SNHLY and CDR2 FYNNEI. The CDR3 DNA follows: TGTGCCAGCAGTGATAGATGGGCGGGGGGCGGCCTCTATGGCTACACCTTC. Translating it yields CASSDRWAGGGLYGYTF. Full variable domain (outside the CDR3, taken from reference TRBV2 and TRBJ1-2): EPEVTQTPSHQVTQMGQEVILRCVPISNHLYFYWYRQILGQKVEFLVSFYNNEISEKSEIFDDQFSVERPDGSNFTLKIRSTKLEDSAMYFCASSDRWAGGGLYGYTFGSGTRLTVV.

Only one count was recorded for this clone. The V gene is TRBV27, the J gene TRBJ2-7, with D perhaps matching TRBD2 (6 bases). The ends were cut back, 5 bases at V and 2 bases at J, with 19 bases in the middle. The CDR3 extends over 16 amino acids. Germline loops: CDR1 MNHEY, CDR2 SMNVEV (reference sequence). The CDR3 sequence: CASSRPPGGATYEQYF. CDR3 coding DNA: TGTGCCAGCAGTAGGCCCCCGGGCGGGGCAACCTACGAGCAGTACTTC.

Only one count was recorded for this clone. The CDR3 nucleotides are TGCGCCAGCAGCTTGGGGGCGGGAGTGTTCTACGAGCAGTACTTC. Protein product: CASSLGAGVFYEQYF. The chain carries TRBV5-1 and TRBJ2-7; 7 nucleotides match TRBD2. V shed 0 bases, J shed 3 bases, and the junction held 6 bases outside the gene matches. From germline, CDR1 is SGHRS and CDR2 YFSETQ. This CDR3 region has 15 residues.

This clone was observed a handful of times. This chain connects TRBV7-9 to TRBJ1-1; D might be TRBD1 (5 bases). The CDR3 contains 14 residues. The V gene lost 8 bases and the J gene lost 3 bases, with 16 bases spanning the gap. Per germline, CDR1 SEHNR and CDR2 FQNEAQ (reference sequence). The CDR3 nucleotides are TGTGCCAGCGACGTCGGGACCAGGGACACTGAAGCTTTCTTT. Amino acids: CASDVGTRDTEAFF.

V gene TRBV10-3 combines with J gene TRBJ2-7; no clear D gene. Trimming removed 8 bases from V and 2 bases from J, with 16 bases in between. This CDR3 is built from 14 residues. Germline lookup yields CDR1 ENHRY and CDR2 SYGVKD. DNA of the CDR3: TGTGCCATCCGCGGCCTAGGGCCACCCTACGAGCAGTACTTC. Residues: CAIRGLGPPYEQYF.

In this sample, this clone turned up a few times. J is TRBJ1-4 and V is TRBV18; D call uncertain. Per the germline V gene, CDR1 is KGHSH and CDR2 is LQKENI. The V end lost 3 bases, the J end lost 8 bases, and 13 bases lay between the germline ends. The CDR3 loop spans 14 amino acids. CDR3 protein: CASSPQSEGEKLFF. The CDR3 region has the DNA TGTGCCAGCTCACCCCAGAGCGAGGGCGAAAAACTGTTTTTT.

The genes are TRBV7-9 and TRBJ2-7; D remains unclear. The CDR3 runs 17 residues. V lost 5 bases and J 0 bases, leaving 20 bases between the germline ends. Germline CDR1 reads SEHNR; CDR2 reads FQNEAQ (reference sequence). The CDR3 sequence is CASSPPSTLIGSYEQYF. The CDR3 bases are TGTGCCAGCAGCCCACCTTCCACACTAATCGGCTCCTACGAGCAGTACTTC.

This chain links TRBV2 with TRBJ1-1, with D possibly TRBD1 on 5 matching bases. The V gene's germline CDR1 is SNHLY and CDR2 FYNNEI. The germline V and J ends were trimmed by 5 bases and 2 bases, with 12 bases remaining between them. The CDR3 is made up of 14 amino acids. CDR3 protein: CASSRGAGNTEAFF. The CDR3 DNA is TGTGCCAGCAGTCGTGGGGCGGGAAACACTGAAGCTTTCTTT.

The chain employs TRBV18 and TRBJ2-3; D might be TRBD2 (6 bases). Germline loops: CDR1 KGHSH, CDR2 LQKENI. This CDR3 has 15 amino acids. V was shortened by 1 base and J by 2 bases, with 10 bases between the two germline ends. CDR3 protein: CASSPLRDFTDTQYF. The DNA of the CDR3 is TGTGCCAGCTCACCACTGAGGGACTTCACAGATACGCAGTATTTT.

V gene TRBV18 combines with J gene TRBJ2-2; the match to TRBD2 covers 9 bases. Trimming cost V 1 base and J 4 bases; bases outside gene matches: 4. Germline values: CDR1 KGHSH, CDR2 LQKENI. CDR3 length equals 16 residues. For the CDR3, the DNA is TGTGCCAGCTCACCACTAGGACTAGCGAGCACCGGGGAGCTGTTTTTT. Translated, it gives CASSPLGLASTGELFF.

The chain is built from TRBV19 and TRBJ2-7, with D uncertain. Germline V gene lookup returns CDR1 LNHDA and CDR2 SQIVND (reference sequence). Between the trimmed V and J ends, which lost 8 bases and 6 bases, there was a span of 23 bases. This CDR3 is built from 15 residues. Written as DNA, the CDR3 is TGTGCCAGTGCTAGAAACACCGTCCCTTTCGCCGAGCAGTACTTC. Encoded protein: CASARNTVPFAEQYF.

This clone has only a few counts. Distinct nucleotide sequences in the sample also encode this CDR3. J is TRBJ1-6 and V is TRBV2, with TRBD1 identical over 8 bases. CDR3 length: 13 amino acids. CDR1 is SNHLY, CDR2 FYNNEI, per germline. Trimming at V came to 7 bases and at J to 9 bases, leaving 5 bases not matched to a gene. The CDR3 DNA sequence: TGTGCCAGCACAGGACAGGGAGGTTCACCCCTCCACTTT. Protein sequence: CASTGQGGSPLHF.

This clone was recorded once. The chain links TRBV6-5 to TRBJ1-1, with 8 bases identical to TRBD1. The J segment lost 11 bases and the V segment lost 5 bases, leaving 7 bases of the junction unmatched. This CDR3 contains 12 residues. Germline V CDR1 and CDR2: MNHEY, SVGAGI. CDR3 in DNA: TGTGCCAGCAGTCCGACAGGGGTGGGGGCTTTCTTT. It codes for CASSPTGVGAFF.

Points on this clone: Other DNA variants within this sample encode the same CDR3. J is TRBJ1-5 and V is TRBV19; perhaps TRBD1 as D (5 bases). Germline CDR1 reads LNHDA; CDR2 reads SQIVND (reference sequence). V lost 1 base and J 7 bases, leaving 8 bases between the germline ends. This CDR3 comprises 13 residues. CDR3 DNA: TGTGCCAGTAGTATAGTTGGGGGGCAGCCCCAGCATTTT. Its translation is CASSIVGGQPQHF.

The CDR3 nucleotides are TGTGCCAGTAGTATCGCTGTGACAGGAACTGGCTACACCTTC. Protein product: CASSIAVTGTGYTF. J is TRBJ1-2 and V is TRBV19, with TRBD1 as a possible D gene (6 bases). The germline V gene encodes CDR1 LNHDA and CDR2 SQIVND (reference sequence). The CDR3 loop spans 14 amino acids. Trimming stripped 3 bases from V and 7 bases from J, with 15 bases between.

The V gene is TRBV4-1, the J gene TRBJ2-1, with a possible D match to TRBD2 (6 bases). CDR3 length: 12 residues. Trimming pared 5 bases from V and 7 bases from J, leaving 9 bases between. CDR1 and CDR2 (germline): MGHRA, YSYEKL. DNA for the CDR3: TGCGCCAGCAGCTGGAGCGGGAATGAGCAGTTCTTC. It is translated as CASSWSGNEQFF.